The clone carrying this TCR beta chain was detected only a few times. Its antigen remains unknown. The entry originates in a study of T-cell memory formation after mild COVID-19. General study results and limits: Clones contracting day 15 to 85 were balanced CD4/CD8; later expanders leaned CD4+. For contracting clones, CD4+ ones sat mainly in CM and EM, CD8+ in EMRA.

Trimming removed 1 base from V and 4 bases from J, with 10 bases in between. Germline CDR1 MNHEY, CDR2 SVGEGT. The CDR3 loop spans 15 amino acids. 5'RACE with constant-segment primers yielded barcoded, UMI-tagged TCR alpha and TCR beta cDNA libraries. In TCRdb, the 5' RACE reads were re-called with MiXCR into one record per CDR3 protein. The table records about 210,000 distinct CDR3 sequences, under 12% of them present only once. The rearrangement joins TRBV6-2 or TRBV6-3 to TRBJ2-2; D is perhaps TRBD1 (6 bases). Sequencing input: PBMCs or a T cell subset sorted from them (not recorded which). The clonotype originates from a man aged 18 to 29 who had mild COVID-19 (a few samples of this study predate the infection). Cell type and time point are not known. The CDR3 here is CASSYFLRGTGELFF. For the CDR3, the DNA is TGTGCCAGCAGTTACTTCCTCAGGGGCACCGGGGAGCTGTTTTTT.